This TCR beta chain was sequenced during a study of patients and donors after allogeneic stem cell transplantation. The J segment lost 4 bases and the V segment lost 3 bases, leaving 9 bases of the junction unmatched. The CDR3 has 17 amino acids. TCRdb re-analysed the RT-PCR reads in MiXCR, keeping a single row per CDR3 protein. The sample lists about 200,000 distinct CDR3 sequences; more than 35% were seen once. This sequence was found in a human donor who was either an allogeneic HSCT recipient or a stem cell or donor lymphocyte infusion donor (not recorded which). It is not recorded whose cells these are; they may come from a transplant donor. Input material: blood, either unsorted or a sorted T cell fraction (not recorded which). The chain joins TRBV12-3 or TRBV12-4 to TRBJ2-1; 10 bases line up with TRBD2. CDR3 region: CASSLLAGDIVYNEQFF. Here the CDR3 DNA reads TGTGCCAGCAGTTTGCTAGCGGGAGATATTGTATACAATGAGCAGTTCTTC.